The 20 T cell receptor beta chains presented below share a single source sample, sequenced in a study of T-cell reconstitution after alpha-beta-depleted transplantation in children. Unique molecular identifiers tagged the TCRbeta library. TCRdb independently ran MiXCR on the PCR reads; one entry per CDR3 protein. The sample consists of 750,000 to 950,000 distinct CDR3 sequences, around 17% of them appearing once. The specimen comprised PBMCs, mostly from graft donor cells, sampled 360 days after TCRalphabeta/CD19-depleted stem cell transplant. These receptors came from a male patient aged 10 to 17 who had a stem cell transplant for acute lymphoblastic leukemia, so the T cells may come from the graft donor.

The genes are TRBV7-3 and TRBJ2-7; 7 bases are a match to TRBD2. This CDR3 spans 13 amino acids. V shed 2 bases and J 6 bases; nucleotides not matched to a gene: 4. CDR1 is SGHTA and CDR2 is FQGTGA in the germline V gene. CDR3 protein: CASSLAGVSEQYF. In nucleotides, the CDR3 is TGTGCCAGCAGCTTAGCGGGGGTGAGCGAGCAGTACTTC.

This clonotype showed up many times. This chain links TRBV5-1 with TRBJ2-7; no firm D call. With 1 base removed from V and 4 bases from J, the gap between germline ends came to 6 bases. Germline V lookup: CDR1 SGHRS, CDR2 YFSETQ. This CDR3 is built from 12 residues. DNA for the CDR3: TGCGCCAGCAGCTTGTCGGTTTACGAGCAGTACTTC. Its translation: CASSLSVYEQYF.

This clonotype occurred many times. V and J are TRBV24-1 and TRBJ2-1, with D possibly being TRBD1 or TRBD2 (5 bases each). This CDR3 is built from 15 residues. Germline CDR1 is KGHDR and CDR2 is SFDVKD. The V end was cut by 6 bases, the J end by 5 bases, with 16 bases between. The CDR3 DNA follows: TGTGCCACCAGTCACCGGGACCTCGCGGACAATGAGCAGTTCTTC. Translation gives CATSHRDLADNEQFF.

This clonotype was recorded a few times. The rearrangement uses TRBV29-1 and TRBJ2-7; D not resolved. With 4 bases removed from V and 4 bases from J, the gap between germline ends came to 14 bases. The CDR3 sequence is 13 residues long. Germline CDR1 and CDR2: SQVTM and ANQGSEA. CDR3: CSVAEFSMYEQYF. CDR3 DNA: TGCAGCGTTGCCGAATTTAGCATGTACGAGCAGTACTTC.

The chain is built from TRBV13 and TRBJ2-1, with 11 bases that match TRBD2. This CDR3 region has 16 residues. V lost 4 bases and J lost 6; bases outside the gene matches: 8. The germline gives CDR1 PRHDT, CDR2 FYEKMQ (reference sequence). The CDR3 reads CASSSIPGLAVNEQFF. Written as DNA, the CDR3 is TGTGCCAGCAGCTCCATACCGGGACTAGCGGTCAATGAGCAGTTCTTC. The complete variable domain, with remaining parts taken from reference TRBV13 and TRBJ2-1, reads AAGVIQSPRHLIKEKRETATLKCYPIPRHDTVYWYQQGPGQDPQFLISFYEKMQSDKGSIPDRFSAQQFSDYHSELNMSSLELGDSALYFCASSSIPGLAVNEQFFGPGTRLTVL.

In its sample, this clonotype was seen a few times. The CDR3: CSARVRGLGGFRSYNEQFF. CDR3 sequence (DNA): TGCAGTGCTAGAGTGAGGGGACTAGGGGGGTTCCGCTCCTACAATGAGCAGTTCTTC. The chain combines TRBV20-1 with TRBJ2-1; TRBD2 aligns across 8 bases. V lost 1 base to trimming and J lost 0 bases; unmatched junction nucleotides: 14. The CDR3 contains 19 residues. The germline CDR1 and CDR2 sequences are DFQATT and SNEGSKA (reference sequence).

The J gene is TRBJ2-7, the V gene TRBV28; D is undetermined. The CDR3 has 15 residues. Trimming cost V 5 bases and J 0 bases, with 14 bases left between them. The germline V gene has CDR1 MDHEN and CDR2 SYDVKM. CDR3 nucleotides: TGTGCCAGCAGTCCTCGGTGGAGTAGCTCCTACGAGCAGTACTTC. Residues: CASSPRWSSSYEQYF.

The V gene is TRBV29-1, the J gene TRBJ2-2, with D perhaps TRBD1 or TRBD2 (5 bases each). Germline loops: CDR1 SQVTM, CDR2 ANQGSEA. The CDR3 sequence is 12 residues long. V lost 7 bases to trimming and J lost 8 bases, with 14 bases between them. The CDR3 DNA is TGCAGCGCCCTGGGGACGTCTGGGGAGCTGTTTTTT. Translating gives CSALGTSGELFF.

This clonotype turned up a few times. CDR3 bases: TGTGCCAGTAGTATTGTGGGCTACAATGAGCAGTTCTTC. This translates into CASSIVGYNEQFF. The rearrangement joins TRBV19 to TRBJ2-1; D is unresolved. The CDR3 consists of 13 residues. V was cut by 3 bases and J by 3 bases, with 6 bases left in between. Germline lookup yields CDR1 LNHDA and CDR2 SQIVND (reference sequence).

The sample holds a few counts of this clonotype. The chain combines TRBV14 with TRBJ2-3; the D is unclear. Per the germline V gene, CDR1 is SGHDN and CDR2 is FVKESK. The V end lost 2 bases, the J end lost 8 bases, and 20 bases lay between the germline ends. The CDR3 sequence is 16 residues long. The CDR3 protein is CASSQPSQTPIGTQYF. The CDR3 DNA follows: TGTGCCAGCAGCCAACCAAGTCAAACACCCATCGGTACGCAGTATTTT.

In its sample, this clonotype was seen a few times. V is TRBV2 and J is TRBJ2-5, with TRBD2 matching over 11 bases. This CDR3 spans 20 amino acids. V lost 2 bases to trimming and J lost 1 base; unmatched junction nucleotides: 15. In germline, CDR1 is SNHLY, CDR2 FYNNEI. The CDR3 is CASSEIGGLADPSSQETQYF. In nucleotides, the CDR3 is TGTGCCAGCAGTGAAATTGGGGGACTAGCGGACCCCAGTTCCCAAGAGACCCAGTACTTC.

This clonotype has more than one count but fewer than ten. The CDR3 DNA reads TGCGCCAGCAGTGGGACTAGCGGGGCCTTGGAGACCCAGTACTTC. It is translated as CASSGTSGALETQYF. This chain links TRBV5-1 with TRBJ2-5; 13 nucleotides line up with TRBD2. CDR3 length: 15 residues. V was pared by 5 bases and J by 5 bases, with 6 bases of the junction left unmatched. Germline V gives CDR1 SGHRS, CDR2 YFSETQ.

This clonotype has just a few counts. The rearrangement joins TRBV3-1 to TRBJ2-2, with TRBD2 matching 8 bases. The CDR3 spans 16 residues. Losses at the gene ends were 0 bases for V and 4 bases for J; bases not matched to a gene: 4. CDR1 LGHDT and CDR2 YNNKEL come from the germline V gene (reference sequence). CDR3 amino acids: CASSQELAEITGELFF. In DNA, the CDR3 is TGTGCCAGCAGCCAAGAACTAGCGGAAATCACCGGGGAGCTGTTTTTT.

V is TRBV27 and J is TRBJ2-2, with D possibly matching TRBD1 (6 bases). Germline values: CDR1 MNHEY, CDR2 SMNVEV (reference sequence). Trimming removed 5 bases from V and 2 bases from J, with 12 bases in between. The CDR3 length is 15 residues. CDR3: CASSIDRRNTGELFF. In DNA, the CDR3 is TGTGCCAGCAGTATAGACAGGAGAAACACCGGGGAGCTGTTTTTT.

This clonotype was picked up one time. The gene calls are TRBV19 and TRBJ2-7, with D maybe TRBD2 (5 bases). Trimming cost V 4 bases and J 0 bases, with 10 bases left between them. The CDR3 spans 14 residues. Germline V gene data show CDR1 as LNHDA and CDR2 as SQIVND (reference sequence). The CDR3 DNA follows: TGTGCCAGTAGTAATGCGGGCGTCTCCTACGAGCAGTACTTC. This gives the protein CASSNAGVSYEQYF.

This clonotype was observed a handful of times. CDR3 region: CASSQDKGTIYNEQFF. DNA of the CDR3: TGTGCCAGCAGCCAAGATAAGGGGACTATTTACAATGAGCAGTTCTTC. V and J are TRBV14 and TRBJ2-1; 7 bases are shared with TRBD2. With 0 bases clipped from V and 4 bases from J, the junction kept 6 bases outside the gene matches. The CDR3 is made up of 16 amino acids. Germline CDR1 and CDR2: SGHDN and FVKESK.

CDR3 nucleotides: TGTGCCAGCAGATCAAGGACGAACGAGCAGTACTTC. Translated, it gives CASRSRTNEQYF. The V and J genes are TRBV27 and TRBJ2-7; D ambiguous. This CDR3 is built from 12 residues. Germline V gene sequence: CDR1 MNHEY, CDR2 SMNVEV (reference sequence). The germline V and J ends were trimmed by 6 bases and 5 bases, with 11 bases remaining between them.

This clonotype was seen only a few times. This sequence joins TRBV4-1 and TRBJ2-5; the match to TRBD2 covers 11 bases. The V and J ends lost 3 bases and 4 bases, in that order; junction bases with no gene match: 10. The V gene's germline CDR1 is MGHRA and CDR2 YSYEKL. This CDR3 has 17 amino acids. The DNA of the CDR3 is TGCGCCAGCAGCCAGTTTATAGCGGGAGGGGTGGCAGAGACCCAGTACTTC. Its translation is CASSQFIAGGVAETQYF.

This rearrangement joins TRBV7-9 to TRBJ1-1; D is perhaps TRBD1 (6 bases). The V gene's germline CDR1 is SEHNR and CDR2 FQNEAQ (reference sequence). V lost 3 bases, J lost 5 bases, and 13 bases lay in between. There are 14 residues in the CDR3. CDR3: CASSFLQGSTEAFF. As DNA, the CDR3 is TGTGCCAGCAGCTTTTTACAGGGATCGACTGAAGCTTTCTTT.

The gene calls are TRBV15 and TRBJ2-5; D gene unclear. Germline assignment: CDR1 LNHNV and CDR2 YYDKDF (reference sequence). The CDR3 runs to 16 residues. V was shortened by 5 bases and J by 1 base, with 17 bases between the two germline ends. The DNA of the CDR3 is TGTGCCACCAGCTCCCGGACGGAGATGACCCAAGAGACCCAGTACTTC. Its protein is CATSSRTEMTQETQYF. Using reference TRBV15 and TRBJ2-5 for the parts outside the CDR3, the full variable domain is DAMVIQNPRYQVTQFGKPVTLSCSQTLNHNVMYWYQQKSSQAPKLLFHYYDKDFNNEADTPDNFQSRRPNTSFCFLDIRSPGLGDTAMYLCATSSRTEMTQETQYFGPGTRLLVL.